These 25 T cell receptor beta chains were all obtained from the same sample, sequenced in a study of control samples from healthy donors and cancer patients. The table came from immunoSEQ multiplex PCR; TCRdb's copy has only in-frame clones and leaves some out. This sample has 100,000 to 150,000 clones, with around 87% found just once. What was sequenced was blood. These TCRs come from a man aged 55 to 70 in good health.

A note on this clone: At the DNA level, this CDR3 is encoded by other sequences in the same sample as well. The chain couples TRBV24-1 to TRBJ2-7; D is possibly TRBD1 or TRBD2 (5 bases each). The V end was cut by 4 bases, the J end by 4 bases, with 13 bases between. Germline lookup yields CDR1 KGHDR and CDR2 SFDVKD. The CDR3 covers 14 residues. The DNA of the CDR3 is TGTGCCACCAGTGACTCGGGACGGAGATACGAGCAGTACTTC. It specifies CATSDSGRRYEQYF.

This clone was seen a handful of times. V and J are TRBV7-2 and TRBJ1-5; the D gene is possibly TRBD1 (5 bases). The germline V gene has CDR1 SGHTA and CDR2 FQGNSA. The CDR3 loop spans 13 amino acids. The V end was cut by 5 bases, the J end by 12 bases, with 17 bases between. CDR3 sequence: CASSTVAAGRQHF. In nucleotides, the CDR3 is TGTGCCAGCAGCACCGTGGCAGCGGGACGCCAGCATTTT.

The chain recombines TRBV19 with TRBJ2-1, with D uncertain. V was trimmed by 5 bases and J by 0 bases, leaving 11 bases between them. Germline values: CDR1 LNHDA, CDR2 SQIVND (reference sequence). The CDR3 consists of 15 residues. For the CDR3, the DNA is TGTGCCAGTAGTCGTGTTCTCAGCTCCTACAATGAGCAGTTCTTC. Translated: CASSRVLSSYNEQFF.

The V gene is TRBV7-2, the J gene TRBJ2-3; 8 positions match TRBD1. The CDR3 totals 16 residues. Germline V gives CDR1 SGHTA, CDR2 FQGNSA. V was pared by 1 base and J by 2 bases, with 5 bases of the junction left unmatched. The CDR3 loop is CASSLDRGVATDTQYF. CDR3 in DNA: TGTGCCAGCAGCTTAGACAGGGGGGTGGCCACAGATACGCAGTATTTT.

The chain has TRBV5-1 and TRBJ2-7; D possibly corresponds to TRBD1 (6 bases). The germline V and J ends were trimmed by 6 bases and 0 bases, with 10 bases remaining between them. This CDR3 comprises 13 residues. Germline V gene data show CDR1 as SGHRS and CDR2 as YFSETQ. In DNA form, the CDR3 reads TGCGCCAGCATAGGGGACAACTCCTACGAGCAGTACTTC. Its translation: CASIGDNSYEQYF.

This clone turned up a few times. The gene calls are TRBV12-3 or TRBV12-4 and TRBJ1-6; D possibly corresponds to TRBD1 (6 bases). CDR3 length equals 13 residues. The V end lost 5 bases, the J end lost 9 bases, and 11 bases lay between the germline ends. CDR3 nucleotide sequence: TGTGCCAGCAGTACTGAAGGGGGTTCACCCCTCCACTTT. It translates to CASSTEGGSPLHF.

This sequence joins TRBV27 and TRBJ1-2, with D possibly matching TRBD1 (5 bases). The CDR3 contains 16 residues. V lost 6 bases, J lost 4 bases, and 21 bases lay in between. Per germline, CDR1 MNHEY and CDR2 SMNVEV (reference sequence). CDR3 DNA sequence: TGTGCCAGCAGGCGCCGTACCGGGACTGAAAGCTATGGCTACACCTTC. Translating gives CASRRRTGTESYGYTF.

This clone was picked up a small number of times. The J gene is TRBJ2-2, the V gene TRBV3-1 (or the pseudogene TRBV3-2); D possibly corresponds to TRBD1 (6 bases). Between the trimmed V and J ends, which lost 2 bases and 6 bases, there was a span of 13 bases. Germline V gene data show CDR1 as LGHDT and CDR2 as YNNKEL (reference sequence). This CDR3 is built from 15 residues. CDR3 in DNA: TGTGCCAGCAGCCAACGAAAACAGGGTCCCGGGGAGCTGTTTTTT. Translated, it gives CASSQRKQGPGELFF.

This clone turned up a few times. The CDR3 DNA sequence: TGTGCCACCGCGGCCGCTACCGGGACAGCAAATCAGCCCCAGCATTTT. Its translation: CATAAATGTANQPQHF. V is TRBV19 and J is TRBJ1-5; TRBD1 matches 7 bases. Germline V gene data show CDR1 as LNHDA and CDR2 as SQIVND (reference sequence). V dropped 10 bases and J dropped 4; count of bases not matched to a gene: 16. The CDR3 covers 16 residues.

This clone has only one observation. The chain combines TRBV7-9 with TRBJ2-7, with TRBD2 as a possible D gene (6 bases). Deletions cut 1 base from V and 3 bases from J, with 7 bases between. Germline CDR1 is SEHNR and CDR2 is FQNEAQ (reference sequence). This CDR3 is 13 amino acids long. As DNA, the CDR3 is TGTGCCAGCAGCTTAGGGGGGGACTACGAGCAGTACTTC. Translating gives CASSLGGDYEQYF.

The J gene is TRBJ1-1, the V gene TRBV5-1, with 10 bases aligning to TRBD1. Trimming took 7 bases from V and 1 from J; bases not matched to a gene: 7. The germline CDR1 and CDR2 sequences are SGHRS and YFSETQ. This CDR3 has 15 residues. This CDR3 reads CASLGTGAANTEAFF. Here the CDR3 DNA reads TGCGCCAGCCTAGGGACAGGGGCTGCGAACACTGAAGCTTTCTTT.

The CDR3 DNA reads TGTGCCAGCAGCCCGGCGGAGCGGGGGGGTTACAATGAGCAGTTCTTC. Translation: CASSPAERGGYNEQFF. The V gene is TRBV3-1 (or the pseudogene TRBV3-2), the J gene TRBJ2-1; 10 nucleotides align to TRBD2. The CDR3 has 16 residues. V lost 4 bases, J lost 4 bases, and 7 bases stayed unmatched. Germline lookup yields CDR1 LGHDT and CDR2 YNNKEL (reference sequence).

With respect to this clone: This sample includes further DNA sequences coding for the same CDR3. The chain uses TRBV5-1 and TRBJ2-3, with 9 nucleotides matching TRBD1. The CDR3 contains 15 residues. Trimming cost V 7 bases and J 3 bases; bases outside gene matches: 9. Germline loops: CDR1 SGHRS, CDR2 YFSETQ. CDR3 sequence reads: CASARTGDGTDTQYF. CDR3 bases: TGCGCCAGCGCACGGACAGGGGACGGTACAGATACGCAGTATTTT.

This clone appeared once. The chain links TRBV19 to TRBJ2-7, with D unclear. In germline, CDR1 is LNHDA, CDR2 SQIVND (reference sequence). This CDR3 has 15 residues. Between the trimmed V and J ends, which lost 0 bases and 6 bases, there was a span of 15 bases. The CDR3 DNA reads TGTGCCAGTAGTATAGATCCGAATAGCCCGAGCGAGCAGTACTTC. Its translation: CASSIDPNSPSEQYF.

The J gene is TRBJ1-1, the V gene TRBV9; D gene ambiguous. Germline V gives CDR1 SGDLS, CDR2 YYNGEE. Trimming cost V 2 bases and J 5 bases, with 10 bases left between them. This CDR3 region has 13 residues. The CDR3 here is CASSVSAKTEAFF. CDR3 DNA: TGTGCCAGCAGCGTTTCAGCAAAGACTGAAGCTTTCTTT.

The chain joins TRBV14 to TRBJ2-4; weak D call: TRBD2 (5 bases). CDR1 is SGHDN and CDR2 is FVKESK in the germline V gene. This CDR3 comprises 12 residues. The V and J ends lost 0 bases and 12 bases respectively, with 9 bases between them. CDR3 protein: CASSQDRRTQYF. The CDR3 DNA reads TGTGCCAGCAGCCAAGATCGGAGGACTCAGTACTTC.

The chain is built from TRBV18 and TRBJ1-6; the D gene is possibly TRBD1 (5 bases). From germline, CDR1 is KGHSH and CDR2 LQKENI. CDR3 length: 15 residues. V was clipped by 5 bases and J by 2 bases, with 10 bases between them. The CDR3 bases are TGTGCCAGCTCAGTTCAGGGAACCTATAATTCACCCCTCCACTTT. Protein: CASSVQGTYNSPLHF.

The chain couples TRBV28 to TRBJ2-7; D is perhaps TRBD1 or TRBD2 (5 bases each). The CDR3 has 14 residues. The germline V and J ends were trimmed by 6 bases and 3 bases, with 15 bases remaining between them. Germline CDR1 MDHEN, CDR2 SYDVKM. The CDR3 DNA is TGTGCCAGCAGGGAGACGGGGCAGCGCTACGAGCAGTACTTC. Its translation: CASRETGQRYEQYF.

The chain recombines TRBV27 with TRBJ2-3, with a tentative D call TRBD1 (5 bases). CDR3 length equals 15 residues. V was cut by 2 bases and J by 1 base, with 10 bases left in between. Looked up from germline, CDR1 is MNHEY and CDR2 is SMNVEV (reference sequence). Written as DNA, the CDR3 is TGTGCCAGCAGTTTAGACAGTAGTGGCACAGATACGCAGTATTTT. This sequence encodes CASSLDSSGTDTQYF.

The chain links TRBV6-6 to TRBJ2-3; D unresolved. Germline V lookup: CDR1 MNHNY, CDR2 SVGAGI (reference sequence). This CDR3 spans 11 amino acids. The V end lost 6 bases, the J end lost 6 bases, and 7 bases lay between the germline ends. The DNA for the CDR3 is TGTGCCAGCAGCCAGTATGATACGCAGTATTTT. Its protein is CASSQYDTQYF.

The chain is built from TRBV9 and TRBJ1-1, with D maybe TRBD1 (6 bases). Looked up from germline, CDR1 is SGDLS and CDR2 is YYNGEE. The length of the CDR3 is 15 residues. V was trimmed by 0 bases and J by 1 base, leaving 10 bases between them. The DNA for the CDR3 is TGTGCCAGCAGCGTAGCAACAGGGACGAACACTGAAGCTTTCTTT. Translated: CASSVATGTNTEAFF.

The J gene is TRBJ1-5, the V gene TRBV27, with D possibly TRBD1 on 6 matching bases. Germline CDR1 MNHEY, CDR2 SMNVEV (reference sequence). Trimming shortened V by 1 base and J by 5 bases, and 12 bases separated the two germline ends. There are 15 residues in the CDR3. The chain's CDR3 is CASSLFAGAYQPQHF. CDR3 nucleotides: TGTGCCAGCAGTTTATTTGCAGGGGCGTATCAGCCCCAGCATTTT.

The rearrangement links TRBV19 to TRBJ1-5; no definite D call. The CDR3 extends over 19 amino acids. CDR1 and CDR2 (germline): LNHDA, SQIVND (reference sequence). Trimming left V 2 bases short and J 0 bases short, with 20 bases between. This CDR3 is CASSIRMAAGRDSNQPQHF. In DNA, the CDR3 is TGTGCCAGTAGTATACGGATGGCCGCGGGAAGGGATAGCAATCAGCCCCAGCATTTT. The full variable domain, completed using reference TRBV19 and TRBJ1-5, is DGGITQSPKYLFRKEGQNVTLSCEQNLNHDAMYWYRQDPGQGLRLIYYSQIVNDFQKGDIAEGYSVSREKKESFPLTVTSAQKNPTAFYLCASSIRMAAGRDSNQPQHFGDGTRLSIL.

V gene TRBV18 combines with J gene TRBJ2-7; 7 nucleotides align to TRBD1. Losses at the gene ends were 5 bases for V and 8 bases for J; bases not matched to a gene: 6. Germline V gene data show CDR1 as KGHSH and CDR2 as LQKENI. This CDR3 spans 12 amino acids. The DNA of the CDR3 is TGTGCCAGCTCAGTGGACAGGTTGAAGCAGTACTTC. Protein product: CASSVDRLKQYF.

The genes are TRBV3-1 (or the pseudogene TRBV3-2) and TRBJ1-2; TRBD1 matches 8 bases. V was pared by 1 base and J by 4 bases, with 2 bases of the junction left unmatched. The CDR3 runs 14 residues. Germline assignment: CDR1 LGHDT and CDR2 YNNKEL (reference sequence). This CDR3 is CASSQATGGYGYTF. The CDR3 DNA follows: TGTGCCAGCAGCCAAGCCACAGGGGGCTATGGCTACACCTTC.